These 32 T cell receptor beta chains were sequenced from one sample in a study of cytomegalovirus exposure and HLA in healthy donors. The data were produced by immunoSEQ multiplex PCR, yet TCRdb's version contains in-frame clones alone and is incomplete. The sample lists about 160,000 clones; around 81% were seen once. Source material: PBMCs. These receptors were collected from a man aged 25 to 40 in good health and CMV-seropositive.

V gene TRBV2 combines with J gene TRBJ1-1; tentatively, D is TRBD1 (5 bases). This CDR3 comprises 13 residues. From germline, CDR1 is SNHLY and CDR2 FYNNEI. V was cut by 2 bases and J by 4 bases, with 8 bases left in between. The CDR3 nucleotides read TGTGCCAGCAGTGAAATGGGGGGCACTGAAGCTTTCTTT. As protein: CASSEMGGTEAFF.

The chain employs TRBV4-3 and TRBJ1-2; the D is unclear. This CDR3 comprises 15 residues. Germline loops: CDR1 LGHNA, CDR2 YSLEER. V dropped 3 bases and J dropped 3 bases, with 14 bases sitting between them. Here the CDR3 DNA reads TGCGCCAGCAGCCACAGCGGAGAGGACTACTATGGCTACACCTTC. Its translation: CASSHSGEDYYGYTF.

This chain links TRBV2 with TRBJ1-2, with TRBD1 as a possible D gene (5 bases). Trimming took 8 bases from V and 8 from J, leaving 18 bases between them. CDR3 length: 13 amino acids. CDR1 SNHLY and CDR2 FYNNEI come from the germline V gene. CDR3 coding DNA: TGTGCCAGCTACCTCAGGGTAGTTAGCGGCTACACCTTC. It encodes CASYLRVVSGYTF.

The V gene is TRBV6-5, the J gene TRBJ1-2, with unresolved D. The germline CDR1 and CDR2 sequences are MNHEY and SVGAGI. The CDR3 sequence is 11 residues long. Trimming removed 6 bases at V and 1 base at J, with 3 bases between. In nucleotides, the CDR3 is TGTGCCAGCAGCATTAACTATGGCTACACCTTC. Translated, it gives CASSINYGYTF.

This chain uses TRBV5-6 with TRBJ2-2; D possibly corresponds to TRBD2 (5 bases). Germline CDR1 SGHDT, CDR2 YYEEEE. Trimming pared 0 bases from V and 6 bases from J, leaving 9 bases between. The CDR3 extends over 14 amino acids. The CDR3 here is CASSLAGKSGELFF. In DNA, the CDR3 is TGTGCCAGCAGCTTGGCCGGGAAGTCCGGGGAGCTGTTTTTT.

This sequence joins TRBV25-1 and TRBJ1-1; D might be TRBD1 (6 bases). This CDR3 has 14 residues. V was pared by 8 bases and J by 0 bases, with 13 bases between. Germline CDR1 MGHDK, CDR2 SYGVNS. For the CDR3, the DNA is TGTGCCAGCGCCTCGGCAGGGGTGAACACTGAAGCTTTCTTT. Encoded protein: CASASAGVNTEAFF.

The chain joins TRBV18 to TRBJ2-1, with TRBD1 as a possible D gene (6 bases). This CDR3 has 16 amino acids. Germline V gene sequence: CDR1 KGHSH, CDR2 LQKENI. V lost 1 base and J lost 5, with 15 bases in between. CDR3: CASSPLAGTYNNEQFF. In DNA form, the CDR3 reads TGTGCCAGCTCACCACTCGCTGGGACATATAACAATGAGCAGTTCTTC.

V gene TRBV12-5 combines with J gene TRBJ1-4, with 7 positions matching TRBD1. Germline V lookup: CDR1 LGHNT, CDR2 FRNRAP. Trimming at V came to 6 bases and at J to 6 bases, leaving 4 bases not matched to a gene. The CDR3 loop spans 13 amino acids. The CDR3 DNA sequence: TGTGCTAGTGGGCGGGACAGTTATGAAAAACTGTTTTTT. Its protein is CASGRDSYEKLFF.

The CDR3 DNA reads TGTGCCAGCAGTTTAGGTGTCGGGACAGGGGATCGCAATCAGCCCCAGCATTTT. Residues: CASSLGVGTGDRNQPQHF. V gene TRBV27 combines with J gene TRBJ1-5, with 10 bases lining up with TRBD1. The length of the CDR3 is 18 residues. Germline V gives CDR1 MNHEY, CDR2 SMNVEV (reference sequence). With 2 bases clipped from V and 2 bases from J, the junction kept 9 bases outside the gene matches.

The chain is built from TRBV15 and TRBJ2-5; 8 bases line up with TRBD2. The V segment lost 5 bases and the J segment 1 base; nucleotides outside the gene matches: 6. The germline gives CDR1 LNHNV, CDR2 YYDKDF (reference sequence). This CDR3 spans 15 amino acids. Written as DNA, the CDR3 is TGTGCCACCAGCTTTGGCGGGGGGCTCCAAGAGACCCAGTACTTC. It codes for CATSFGGGLQETQYF.

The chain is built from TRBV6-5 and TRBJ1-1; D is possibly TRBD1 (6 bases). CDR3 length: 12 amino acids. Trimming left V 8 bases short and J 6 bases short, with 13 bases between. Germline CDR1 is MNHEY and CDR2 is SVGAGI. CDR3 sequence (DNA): TGTGCCAGCCAACAGGGTATCTCTGAAGCTTTCTTT. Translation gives CASQQGISEAFF.

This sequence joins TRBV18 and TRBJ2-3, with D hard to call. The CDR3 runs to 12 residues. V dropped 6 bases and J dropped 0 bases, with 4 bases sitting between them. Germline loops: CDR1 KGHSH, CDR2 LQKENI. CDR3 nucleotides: TGTGCCAGCTCGACTAGCACAGATACGCAGTATTTT. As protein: CASSTSTDTQYF.

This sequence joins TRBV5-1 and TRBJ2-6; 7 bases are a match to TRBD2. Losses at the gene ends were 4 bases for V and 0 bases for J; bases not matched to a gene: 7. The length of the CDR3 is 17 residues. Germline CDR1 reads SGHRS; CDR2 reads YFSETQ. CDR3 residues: CASSPLALNSGANVLTF. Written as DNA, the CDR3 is TGCGCCAGCAGCCCACTAGCGCTCAACTCTGGGGCCAACGTCCTGACTTTC. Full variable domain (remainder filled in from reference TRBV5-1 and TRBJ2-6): KAGVTQTPRYLIKTRGQQVTLSCSPISGHRSVSWYQQTPGQGLQFLFEYFSETQRNKGNFPGRFSGRQFSNSRSEMNVSTLELGDSALYLCASSPLALNSGANVLTFGAGSRLTVL.

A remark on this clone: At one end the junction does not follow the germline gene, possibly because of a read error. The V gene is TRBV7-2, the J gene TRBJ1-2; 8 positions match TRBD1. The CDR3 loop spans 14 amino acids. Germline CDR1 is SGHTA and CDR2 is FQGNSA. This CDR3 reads CASTLGQGAGGYTF. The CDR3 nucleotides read TGTGCCAGCACCTTAGGTCAGGGGGCGGGAGGCTACACCTTC.

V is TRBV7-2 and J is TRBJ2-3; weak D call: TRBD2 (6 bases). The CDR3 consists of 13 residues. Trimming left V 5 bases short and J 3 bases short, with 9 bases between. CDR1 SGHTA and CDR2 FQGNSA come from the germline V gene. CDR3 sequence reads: CASSGGTTDTQYF. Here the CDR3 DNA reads TGTGCCAGCAGCGGCGGGACTACAGATACGCAGTATTTT.

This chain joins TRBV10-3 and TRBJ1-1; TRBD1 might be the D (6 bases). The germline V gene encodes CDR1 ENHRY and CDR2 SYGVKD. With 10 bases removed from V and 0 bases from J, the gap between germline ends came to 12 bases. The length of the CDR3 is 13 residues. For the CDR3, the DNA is TGTGCCAGCCACAGGGACCTGAACACTGAAGCTTTCTTT. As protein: CASHRDLNTEAFF.

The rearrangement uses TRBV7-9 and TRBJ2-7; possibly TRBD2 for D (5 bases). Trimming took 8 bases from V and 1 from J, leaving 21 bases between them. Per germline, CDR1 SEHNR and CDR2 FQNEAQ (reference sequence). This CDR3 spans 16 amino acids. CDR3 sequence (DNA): TGTGCCAGCTACTCACATAATGGAGCGGTTTCCTACGAGCAGTACTTC. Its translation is CASYSHNGAVSYEQYF.

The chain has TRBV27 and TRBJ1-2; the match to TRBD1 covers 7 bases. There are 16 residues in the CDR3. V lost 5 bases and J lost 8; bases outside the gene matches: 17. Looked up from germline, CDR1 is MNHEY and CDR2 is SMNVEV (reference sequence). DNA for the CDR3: TGTGCCAGCAGTCTAGGTCGGGGAACAGGGGTCGGGGGCTACACCTTC. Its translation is CASSLGRGTGVGGYTF.

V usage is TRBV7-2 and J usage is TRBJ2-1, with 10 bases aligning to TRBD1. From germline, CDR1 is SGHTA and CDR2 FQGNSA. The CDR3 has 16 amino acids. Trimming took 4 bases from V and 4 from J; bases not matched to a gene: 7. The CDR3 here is CASSSRWDRGYNEQFF. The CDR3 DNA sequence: TGTGCCAGCAGCTCCCGTTGGGACAGGGGTTACAATGAGCAGTTCTTC.

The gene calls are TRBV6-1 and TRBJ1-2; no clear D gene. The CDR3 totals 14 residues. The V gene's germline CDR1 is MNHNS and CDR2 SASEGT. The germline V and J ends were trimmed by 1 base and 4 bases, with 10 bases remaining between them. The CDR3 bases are TGTGCCAGCAGTGAAGGCCCGAACATCTATGGCTACACCTTC. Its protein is CASSEGPNIYGYTF.

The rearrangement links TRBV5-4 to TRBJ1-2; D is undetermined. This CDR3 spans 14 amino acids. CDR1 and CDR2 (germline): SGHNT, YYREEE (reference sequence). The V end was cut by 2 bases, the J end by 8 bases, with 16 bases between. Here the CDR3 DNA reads TGTGCCAGCAGCTTACAGACTACCTCGTCGGGCTACACCTTC. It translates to CASSLQTTSSGYTF.

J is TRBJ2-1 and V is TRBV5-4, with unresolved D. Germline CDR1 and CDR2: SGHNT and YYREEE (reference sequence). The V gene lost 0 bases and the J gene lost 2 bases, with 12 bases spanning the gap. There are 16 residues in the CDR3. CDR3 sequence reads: CASSLATLGTYNEQFF. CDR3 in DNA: TGTGCCAGCAGCTTGGCGACTTTAGGAACCTACAATGAGCAGTTCTTC.

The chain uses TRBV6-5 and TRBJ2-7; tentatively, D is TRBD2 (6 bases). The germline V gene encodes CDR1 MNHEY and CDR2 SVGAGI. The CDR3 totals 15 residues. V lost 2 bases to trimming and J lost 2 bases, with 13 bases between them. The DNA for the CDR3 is TGTGCCAGCAGTTACCGGGGACTCCCAACCTACGAGCAGTACTTC. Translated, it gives CASSYRGLPTYEQYF.

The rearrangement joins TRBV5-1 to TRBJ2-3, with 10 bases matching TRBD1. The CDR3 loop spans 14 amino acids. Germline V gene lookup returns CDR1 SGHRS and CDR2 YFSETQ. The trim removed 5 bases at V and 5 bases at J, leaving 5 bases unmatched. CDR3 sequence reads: CASSSGTGVDTQYF. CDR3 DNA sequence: TGCGCCAGCAGTTCCGGGACAGGGGTAGATACGCAGTATTTT.

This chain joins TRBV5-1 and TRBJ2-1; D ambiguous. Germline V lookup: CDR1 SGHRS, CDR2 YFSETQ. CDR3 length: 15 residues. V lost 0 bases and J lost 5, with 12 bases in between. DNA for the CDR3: TGCGCCAGCAGCTTGGTAGCTACCACGGACAATGAGCAGTTCTTC. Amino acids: CASSLVATTDNEQFF.

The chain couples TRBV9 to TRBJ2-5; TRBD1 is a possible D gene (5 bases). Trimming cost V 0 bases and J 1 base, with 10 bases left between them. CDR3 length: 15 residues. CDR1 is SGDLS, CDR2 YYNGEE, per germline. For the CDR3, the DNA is TGTGCCAGCAGCGTAGAGGGGCTAGGCCAAGAGACCCAGTACTTC. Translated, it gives CASSVEGLGQETQYF.

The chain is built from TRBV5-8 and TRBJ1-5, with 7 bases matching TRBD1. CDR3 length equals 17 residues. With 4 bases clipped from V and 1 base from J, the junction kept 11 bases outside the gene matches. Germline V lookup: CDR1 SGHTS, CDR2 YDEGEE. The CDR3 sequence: CASSPIRTGKSNQPQHF. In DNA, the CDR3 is TGTGCCAGCAGCCCCATCCGGACAGGAAAAAGCAATCAGCCCCAGCATTTT. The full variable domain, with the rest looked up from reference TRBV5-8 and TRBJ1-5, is EAGVTQSPTHLIKTRGQQATLRCSPISGHTSVYWYQQALGLGLQFLLWYDEGEERNRGNFPPRFSGRQFPNYSSELNVNALELEDSALYLCASSPIRTGKSNQPQHFGDGTRLSIL.

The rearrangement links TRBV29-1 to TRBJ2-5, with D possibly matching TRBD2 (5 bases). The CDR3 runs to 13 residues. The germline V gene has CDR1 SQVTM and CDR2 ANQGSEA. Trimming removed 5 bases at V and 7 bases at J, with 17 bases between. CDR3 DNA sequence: TGCAGCGTTATCCCTCCGGGGTGGGGGACCCAGTACTTC. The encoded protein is CSVIPPGWGTQYF.

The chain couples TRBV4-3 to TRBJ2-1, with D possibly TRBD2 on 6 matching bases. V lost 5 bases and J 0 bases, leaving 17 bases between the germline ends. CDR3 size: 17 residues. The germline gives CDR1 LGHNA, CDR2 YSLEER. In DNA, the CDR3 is TGCGCCAGCAGCACCTCACTAGCCGCGAGCTCCTACAATGAGCAGTTCTTC. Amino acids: CASSTSLAASSYNEQFF.

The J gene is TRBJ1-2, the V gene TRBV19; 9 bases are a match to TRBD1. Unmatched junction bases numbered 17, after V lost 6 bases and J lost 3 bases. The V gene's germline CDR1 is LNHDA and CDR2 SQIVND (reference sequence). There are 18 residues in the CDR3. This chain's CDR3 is CASRRTGDRVAYYYGYTF. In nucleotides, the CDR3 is TGTGCCAGTAGACGAACGGGGGACAGGGTTGCGTATTACTATGGCTACACCTTC.

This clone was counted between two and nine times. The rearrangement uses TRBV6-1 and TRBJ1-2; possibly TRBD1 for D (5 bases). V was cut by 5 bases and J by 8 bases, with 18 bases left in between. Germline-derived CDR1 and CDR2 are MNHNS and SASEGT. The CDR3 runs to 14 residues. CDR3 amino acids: CASSIRTPSQGYTF. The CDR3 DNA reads TGTGCCAGCAGTATACGGACACCCTCGCAGGGCTACACCTTC.

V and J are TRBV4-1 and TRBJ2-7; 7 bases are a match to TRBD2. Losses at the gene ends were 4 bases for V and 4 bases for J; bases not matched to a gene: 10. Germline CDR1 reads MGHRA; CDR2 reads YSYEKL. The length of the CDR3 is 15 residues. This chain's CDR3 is CASSLRGGGEYEQYF. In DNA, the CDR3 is TGCGCCAGCAGCCTCCGCGGGGGAGGGGAGTACGAGCAGTACTTC.